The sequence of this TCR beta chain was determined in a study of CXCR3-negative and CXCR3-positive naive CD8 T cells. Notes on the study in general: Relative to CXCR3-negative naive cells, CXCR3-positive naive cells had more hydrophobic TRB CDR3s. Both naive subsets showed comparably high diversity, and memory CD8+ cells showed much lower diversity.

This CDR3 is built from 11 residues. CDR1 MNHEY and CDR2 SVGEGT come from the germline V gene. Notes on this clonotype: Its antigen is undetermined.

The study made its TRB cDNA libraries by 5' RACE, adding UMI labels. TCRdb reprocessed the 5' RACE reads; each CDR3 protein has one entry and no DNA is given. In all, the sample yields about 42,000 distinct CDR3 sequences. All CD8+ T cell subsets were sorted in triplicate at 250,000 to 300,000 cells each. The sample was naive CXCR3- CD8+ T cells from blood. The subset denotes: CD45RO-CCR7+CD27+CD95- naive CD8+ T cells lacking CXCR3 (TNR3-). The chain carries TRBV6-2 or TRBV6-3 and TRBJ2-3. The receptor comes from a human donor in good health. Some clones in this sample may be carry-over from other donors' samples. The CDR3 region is CASSYGDTQYF.